Sequencing of this T cell receptor beta chain was carried out in a study of beta chain features in type 1 diabetes. Overall study: No age, gender or cell yield differences were seen between patients and healthy donors. Study observations and caveats: Patients and controls would be equally affected if PCR favored shorter templates.

All of the sorted populations showed purity greater than 95%. As every portion of the isolated RNA was reverse transcribed, the sequencing read expressed TCRB transcripts. Sequencing was performed with immunoSEQ multiplex PCR; in TCRdb, only in-frame clones are kept and a portion is missing. The sample has under 300,000 clones; about 26% are singletons. Comment on this clone: As yet, its antigen is unknown.

The CDR3 is made up of 14 amino acids. Germline CDR1 is SGHNT and CDR2 is YYREEE (reference sequence). V was pared by 4 bases and J by 3 bases, with 11 bases between. This receptor was obtained from a man aged 25 to 40 in good health. The chain joins TRBV5-4 to TRBJ2-4; a possible D gene is TRBD1 (5 bases). Sequencing was performed on central memory CD4+ T cells from blood. The CDR3 is CASSQQGYKNIQYF. Written as DNA, the CDR3 is TGTGCCAGCAGCCAGCAGGGTTACAAAAACATTCAGTACTTC.